The 25 T cell receptor beta chains reported below all come from one sample, sequenced in a study of blood T cell repertoires in COVID-19. Libraries were prepared by immunoSEQ multiplex PCR; TCRdb keeps only in-frame clonotypes and omits some of them. The sample holds 100,000 to 150,000 clones; over 75% are singletons and the top ten take approximately 8%. The sequenced material came from peripheral blood. These receptors were collected from a man in his fifties with acute or convalescent COVID-19.

The chain has TRBV27 and TRBJ2-1, with TRBD2 as a possible D gene (7 bases). The CDR3 has 17 amino acids. Trimming removed 4 bases from V and 8 bases from J, with 24 bases in between. Germline V gene data show CDR1 as MNHEY and CDR2 as SMNVEV (reference sequence). The CDR3 DNA reads as TGTGCCAGCAGTTCACCCCGGGGGGCTGTCCGTGCAGATGAGCAGTTCTTC. Its protein product is CASSSPRGAVRADEQFF.

The chain links TRBV29-1 to TRBJ1-1; no definite D call. The length of the CDR3 is 14 residues. The germline V gene encodes CDR1 SQVTM and CDR2 ANQGSEA. V was cut by 2 bases and J by 1 base, with 11 bases left in between. The CDR3 sequence: CSVERRGSNTEAFF. The CDR3 region has the DNA TGCAGCGTTGAAAGGCGAGGATCGAACACTGAAGCTTTCTTT.

The chain links TRBV6-1 to TRBJ2-5, with 8 positions matching TRBD1. With 3 bases clipped from V and 2 bases from J, the junction kept 11 bases outside the gene matches. The CDR3 covers 17 residues. Germline V gives CDR1 MNHNS, CDR2 SASEGT. The CDR3 region is CASSDTPRGRWQETQYF. The CDR3 coding sequence is TGTGCCAGCAGTGATACCCCCAGGGGGCGCTGGCAAGAGACCCAGTACTTC.

This clone was detected once. The genes are TRBV10-3 and TRBJ1-2; 7 bases match TRBD1. The trim removed 6 bases at V and 3 bases at J, leaving 7 bases unmatched. CDR3 length: 14 residues. Looked up from germline, CDR1 is ENHRY and CDR2 is SYGVKD. CDR3 sequence (DNA): TGTGCCATCAGGGAGACAGGGCGAGACTATGGCTACACCTTC. Residues: CAIRETGRDYGYTF.

The chain carries TRBV10-3 and TRBJ2-3; D may be TRBD2 (6 bases). The V end was cut by 0 bases, the J end by 8 bases, with 12 bases between. Germline V gene lookup returns CDR1 ENHRY and CDR2 SYGVKD. This CDR3 contains 14 residues. The CDR3 sequence: CAISESSQRATQYF. DNA of the CDR3: TGTGCCATCAGTGAGTCGAGTCAGCGGGCTACGCAGTATTTT.

CDR3 in DNA: TGCAGCGTTGATAACAGGGGGCAGGGGACCCAGTACTTC. It encodes CSVDNRGQGTQYF. The V and J genes are TRBV29-1 and TRBJ2-5; 9 bases align to TRBD1. CDR1 SQVTM and CDR2 ANQGSEA come from the germline V gene. The CDR3 consists of 13 residues. V trimming: 3 bases; J trimming: 7 bases; junction bases outside the gene matches: 6.

The CDR3 loop reads CASSILLRGEQFF. The CDR3 nucleotides are TGTGCCAGTAGTATCCTTCTCAGGGGGGAGCAGTTCTTC. V gene TRBV19 combines with J gene TRBJ2-1, with 7 bases matching TRBD1. V lost 3 bases to trimming and J lost 10 bases; unmatched junction nucleotides: 6. The CDR3 consists of 13 residues. CDR1 is LNHDA, CDR2 SQIVND, per germline (reference sequence).

The chain employs TRBV6-5 and TRBJ2-7; maybe TRBD2 (5 bases). Trimming pared 6 bases from V and 3 bases from J, leaving 15 bases between. CDR1 and CDR2 from the germline V gene are MNHEY and SVGAGI. The CDR3 has 14 amino acids. CDR3 region: CASRDSPQNYEQYF. The DNA of the CDR3 is TGTGCCAGCAGGGACTCCCCGCAAAACTACGAGCAGTACTTC.

This clone was counted once. The rearrangement joins TRBV6-5 to TRBJ2-7, with TRBD1 as a possible D gene (6 bases). CDR1 is MNHEY, CDR2 SVGAGI, per germline. V dropped 2 bases and J dropped 7 bases, with 15 bases sitting between them. The CDR3 totals 14 residues. CDR3 sequence: CASSYGPGVWEQYF. CDR3 bases: TGTGCCAGCAGTTACGGTCCAGGGGTGTGGGAGCAGTACTTC.

The V and J genes are TRBV28 and TRBJ2-7, with D tentatively TRBD2 (5 bases). The CDR3 covers 16 residues. CDR1 is MDHEN, CDR2 SYDVKM, per germline. The V end lost 4 bases, the J end lost 7 bases, and 23 bases lay between the germline ends. The CDR3 DNA reads TGTGCCAGCAGTTCTCCCCTACGCGGGTCGGCGGGTGAGCAGTACTTC. As protein: CASSSPLRGSAGEQYF.

This clone was picked up one time. The chain recombines TRBV9 with TRBJ2-3; D not certain. The CDR3 is made up of 14 amino acids. Trimming took off 1 base at V and 3 bases at J, with 9 bases between the two ends. CDR1 and CDR2 (germline): SGDLS, YYNGEE. DNA of the CDR3: TGTGCCAGCAGCGTAACTTCGAATACAGATACGCAGTATTTT. It codes for CASSVTSNTDTQYF.

This clone was found once. In nucleotides, the CDR3 is TGTGCCAGCTCACCATCCTATACCAATCAGCCCCAGCATTTT. Translating it yields CASSPSYTNQPQHF. This sequence joins TRBV18 and TRBJ1-5; no reliable D call. Germline-derived CDR1 and CDR2 are KGHSH and LQKENI. CDR3 length equals 14 residues. Trimming removed 2 bases from V and 3 bases from J, with 8 bases in between.

The chain recombines TRBV12-5 with TRBJ1-5; 9 bases align to TRBD1. The CDR3 is made up of 14 amino acids. J was trimmed by 10 bases and V by 5 bases; bases with no gene match: 9. The germline V gene has CDR1 LGHNT and CDR2 FRNRAP. The CDR3 loop is CASGTGTGPRPQHF. The CDR3 coding sequence is TGTGCTAGTGGTACGGGGACAGGGCCCCGTCCCCAGCATTTT.

CDR3 DNA: TGTGCCAGCAGCTCCGCCGGGACAGGACCCGGGGAGCTGTTTTTT. This codes for CASSSAGTGPGELFF. V and J are TRBV11-3 and TRBJ2-2, with 8 nucleotides matching TRBD1. J was trimmed by 6 bases and V by 4 bases; bases with no gene match: 7. Germline V gene lookup returns CDR1 SGHNT and CDR2 YENEEA. This CDR3 is built from 15 residues.

The gene calls are TRBV25-1 and TRBJ1-2; 8 bases are shared with TRBD1. The length of the CDR3 is 12 residues. The germline CDR1 and CDR2 sequences are MGHDK and SYGVNS. Unmatched junction bases numbered 4, after V lost 10 bases and J lost 3 bases. CDR3 nucleotides: TGTGCCACCACGACAGGGGACTATGGCTACACCTTC. Translated: CATTTGDYGYTF.

The chain is built from TRBV11-2 and TRBJ1-1; D perhaps matches TRBD1 (5 bases). Germline assignment: CDR1 SGHAT and CDR2 FQNNGV. Trimming cost V 2 bases and J 10 bases, with 11 bases left between them. The CDR3 has 12 residues. The CDR3 region is CASSLSNTGAFF. The CDR3 DNA sequence: TGTGCCAGCAGCTTATCAAATACAGGAGCTTTCTTT.

The V call is TRBV7-9, the J call TRBJ1-1; D unresolved. Germline V lookup: CDR1 SEHNR, CDR2 FQNEAQ (reference sequence). Trimming pared 5 bases from V and 4 bases from J, leaving 17 bases between. This CDR3 has 15 residues. CDR3: CASSTLAGLGTEAFF. DNA for the CDR3: TGTGCCAGCAGCACCTTAGCGGGTCTCGGCACTGAAGCTTTCTTT.

J is TRBJ1-5 and V is TRBV28, with D hard to call. Per the germline V gene, CDR1 is MDHEN and CDR2 is SYDVKM. The CDR3 is made up of 14 amino acids. The V end lost 3 bases, the J end lost 6 bases, and 12 bases lay between the germline ends. CDR3 DNA sequence: TGTGCCAGCAGTTTGTCGCAAACGGGTCAGCCCCAGCATTTT. It specifies CASSLSQTGQPQHF.

The chain employs TRBV10-3 and TRBJ1-2, with TRBD1 matching 7 bases. The CDR3 covers 14 residues. The trim removed 4 bases at V and 3 bases at J, leaving 5 bases unmatched. Germline V lookup: CDR1 ENHRY, CDR2 SYGVKD. The CDR3 nucleotides are TGTGCCATCAGTGGACAGGGTTCCGACTATGGCTACACCTTC. Amino acid sequence: CAISGQGSDYGYTF.

The chain has TRBV24-1 and TRBJ2-5; 9 nucleotides match TRBD1. The length of the CDR3 is 18 residues. The germline V gene has CDR1 KGHDR and CDR2 SFDVKD. V gave up 4 bases and J gave up 5 bases; unmatched junction bases: 16. CDR3 region: CATSEGPGTGKSRETQYF. The CDR3 DNA follows: TGTGCCACCAGTGAAGGTCCCGGGACAGGGAAGTCAAGGGAGACCCAGTACTTC.

V usage is TRBV4-1 and J usage is TRBJ1-2, with a possible D match to TRBD1 (6 bases). V lost 1 base to trimming and J lost 3 bases, with 9 bases between them. The CDR3 sequence is 14 residues long. Germline CDR1 MGHRA, CDR2 YSYEKL. The CDR3 spells CASSQATGHYGYTF. The DNA of the CDR3 is TGCGCCAGCAGCCAAGCAACAGGGCACTATGGCTACACCTTC.

This CDR3 reads CASSVDRGQDEQFF. In DNA form, the CDR3 reads TGTGCCAGCAGTGTGGACAGGGGGCAGGATGAGCAGTTCTTC. This chain links TRBV6-4 with TRBJ2-1, with 11 bases fitting TRBD1. This CDR3 has 14 amino acids. Germline CDR1 reads MRHNA; CDR2 reads SNTAGT. The V and J ends lost 4 bases and 8 bases, in that order; junction bases with no gene match: 4.

V and J are TRBV24-1 and TRBJ2-1; 8 nucleotides line up with TRBD1. Trimming took 2 bases from V and 11 from J; bases not matched to a gene: 7. The germline CDR1 and CDR2 sequences are KGHDR and SFDVKD. The CDR3 loop spans 14 amino acids. The CDR3 here is CATSDSRQGKKQFF. CDR3 nucleotides: TGTGCCACCAGTGATTCTAGACAGGGGAAGAAGCAGTTCTTC.

J is TRBJ1-3 and V is TRBV7-8; 8 nucleotides align to TRBD1. The CDR3 is 15 residues long. CDR1 and CDR2 from the germline V gene are SGHVS and FQNEAQ. The V gene end was trimmed by 3 bases and the J gene end by 4 bases; junction bases not matched to a gene: 5. CDR3 nucleotides: TGTGCCAGCAGCTTCTGGACAGGGCAGGGAAACACCATATATTTT. Protein sequence: CASSFWTGQGNTIYF.

The chain has TRBV21-1 and TRBJ2-5; TRBD1 is taken as the D call from the table, unchecked against the DNA. TRBV21-1 is tagged as a pseudogene. The CDR3 runs 16 residues. CDR3 amino acids: CARGTGTGEIQETQYF. In DNA form, the CDR3 reads TGTGCCAGGGGGACCGGGACAGGGGAAATCCAAGAGACCCAGTACTTC.